The clone carrying this T cell receptor beta chain was detected many times. This sample stems from a study of T-cell reconstitution after alpha-beta-depleted transplantation in children. CDR1 is SEHNR, CDR2 FQNEAQ, per germline (reference sequence). The ends were cut back, 5 bases at V and 0 bases at J, with 11 bases in the middle. The CDR3 runs 15 residues. For TCRbeta, the library was prepared with unique molecular identifiers. TCRdb re-called the PCR reads with MiXCR, one entry per CDR3 protein. The sample records around 240,000 distinct CDR3 sequences, 9.7% being singletons. The chain uses TRBV7-9 and TRBJ2-1; the D gene could be TRBD1 or TRBD2 (5 bases each). Sample: PBMCs from the stem cell graft donor, taken from the stem cell graft. The receptor comes from a human donor who donated a stem cell graft to a child with SCID. The CDR3 DNA sequence: TGTGCCAGCAGCCCTTGGGGGAGCTCCTACAATGAGCAGTTCTTC. It translates to CASSPWGSSYNEQFF.